The 4 T cell receptor beta chains listed next were all sequenced from one sample in a study of T cell changes during pregnancy in multiple sclerosis. TCRdb's table, derived via immunoSEQ multiplex PCR, lists solely in-frame clones and lacks some. The sample includes about 49,000 clones, approximately 94% seen only once; the top ten take around 5.9%. The sample here was CD8+ T cells from peripheral blood mononuclear cells, taken before pregnancy. These receptor sequences come from a female donor with multiple sclerosis, enrolled in a pregnancy study.

J is TRBJ2-7 and V is TRBV7-6; 7 bases line up with TRBD2. The J segment lost 6 bases and the V segment lost 1 base, leaving 3 bases of the junction unmatched. The CDR3 sequence is 13 residues long. Germline V gene lookup returns CDR1 SGHVS and CDR2 FNYEAQ. CDR3 protein: CASSLGGGGEQYF. The CDR3 DNA sequence: TGTGCCAGCAGCTTAGGGGGGGGTGGCGAGCAGTACTTC.

This chain links TRBV27 with TRBJ2-7; 7 bases fit TRBD1. This CDR3 is built from 19 residues. The J segment lost 3 bases and the V segment lost 6 bases, leaving 23 bases of the junction unmatched. Germline loops: CDR1 MNHEY, CDR2 SMNVEV (reference sequence). The CDR3 region has the DNA TGTGCCAGCAGAAACTATCGCCGGGGACAGAATACCCCAAACTACGAGCAGTACTTC. It yields the protein CASRNYRRGQNTPNYEQYF.

The genes are TRBV27 and TRBJ2-2; 7 bases align to TRBD1. The CDR3 has 13 amino acids. J gave up 6 bases and V 5 bases, and 3 bases lay outside the gene matches. Germline V gives CDR1 MNHEY, CDR2 SMNVEV (reference sequence). The DNA for the CDR3 is TGTGCCAGCAGTATCGGACAGGCCGGGGAGCTGTTTTTT. Its protein is CASSIGQAGELFF.

The chain combines TRBV29-1 with TRBJ2-1; 7 nucleotides align to TRBD2. The J segment lost 6 bases and the V segment lost 5 bases, leaving 10 bases of the junction unmatched. Germline V gene sequence: CDR1 SQVTM, CDR2 ANQGSEA. This CDR3 is built from 14 residues. In DNA form, the CDR3 reads TGCAGCGTTACAGGACTAGTCCCGGGCAATGAGCAGTTCTTC. This sequence encodes CSVTGLVPGNEQFF.